Listed below are T cell receptor beta chains from one sample, sequenced in a study of response to subunit inactivated influenza vaccine. TCRdb used MiXCR to reprocess the RT-PCR reads, holding one entry per CDR3 protein. The sample gives 710,000 or so distinct CDR3 sequences, about a sixth of which show up once; roughly 10% is in the top ten. The sample was PBMCs from blood, taken about 13 days after vaccination. The receptors come from a man in his forties or fifties who received an inactivated influenza vaccine. Both conserved end residues are part of each CDR3. The D gene is left open where the match is weak. Clone size is shown for a subset of rows, as once, few, many or a class of expanded clone.

NA	TRBV5-1	few	TRBJ1-3	TGCGCCAGCAGCCCCACTCGGACAGCTGGAAACACCATATATTTT	CASSPTRTAGNTIYF
TRBD1	TRBV20-1	few	TRBJ1-4	TGCAGTGCCATATCAGGACAGGGTAATGAAAAACTGTTTTTT	CSAISGQGNEKLFF
NA	TRBV11-2	few	TRBJ2-7	TGTGCCAGCAGCTTAGTTCCAGGCGATAACTCCTACGAGCAGTACTTC	CASSLVPGDNSYEQYF
TRBD2	TRBV5-1	NA	TRBJ2-5	TGCGCCAGCAGCTCCACTAGCGTGGTTGAGACCCAGTACTTC	CASSSTSVVETQYF
NA	TRBV4-3	NA	TRBJ2-7	TGCGCCAGCAGCCCTCAGAAGACAGAATTTTACGAGCAGTACTTC	CASSPQKTEFYEQYF
TRBD2	TRBV5-5	few	TRBJ2-1	TGTGCCAGCAGCTTGGTTACCCTAGCGGGTGCATACAATGAGCAGTTCTTC	CASSLVTLAGAYNEQFF
NA	TRBV5-6	once	TRBJ2-3	TGTGCCAGCAGCTCGATTGACCACGGACGCACAGATACGCAGTATTTT	CASSSIDHGRTDTQYF
TRBD1	TRBV12-3/TRBV12-4	few	TRBJ2-1	TGTGCCACCAGGACAGGGTTGGATGAGCAGTTCTTC	CATRTGLDEQFF
NA	TRBV24-1	few	TRBJ2-3	TGTGCCACCAGTGACCCAACTAGAGACACGCAGTATTTT	CATSDPTRDTQYF
TRBD1	TRBV12-3/TRBV12-4	few	TRBJ2-5	TGTGCCAGCAGTCGACAGGGGGCAGGGGAGACCCAGTACTTC	CASSRQGAGETQYF
NA	TRBV5-1	NA	TRBJ2-5	TGCGCCAGCAGCCGAGGGGACAATCGAGAGACCCAGTACTTC	CASSRGDNRETQYF
NA	TRBV6-1	NA	TRBJ1-5	TGTGCCAGCAGTAAACAGGCCGGATTTCCGGCGGATCAGCCCCAGCATTTT	CASSKQAGFPADQPQHF
TRBD1	TRBV3-1	NA	TRBJ2-5	TGTGCCAGCAGCCAAGATCGGGACAGGGGTGGGCGAGAGACCCAGTACTTC	CASSQDRDRGGRETQYF
NA	TRBV6-2/TRBV6-3	few	TRBJ2-2	TGTGCCAGCAGTTACCCCCCAGGGTTTGGCGGGGAGCTGTTTTTT	CASSYPPGFGGELFF
NA	TRBV7-2	few	TRBJ2-1	TGTGCCAGCAGCTTAGGGGGATTCAACAATGAGCAGTTCTTC	CASSLGGFNNEQFF
NA	TRBV6-5	few	TRBJ2-1	TGTGCCAGCAGTTTAACGAAGGGCGGTGGGCAGTTCTTC	CASSLTKGGGQFF
NA	TRBV25-1	few	TRBJ2-1	TGTGCCAGCACCTCGCAGGGGAGCAATGAGCAGTTCTTC	CASTSQGSNEQFF
NA	TRBV7-2	NA	TRBJ2-5	TGTGCCAGCAGCTTAATGGCTTCTCCCGGGACCCAGTACTTC	CASSLMASPGTQYF
NA	TRBV20-1	NA	TRBJ2-7	TGCAGTGGGTTGGACCAAACCTACGAGCAGTACTTC	CSGLDQTYEQYF
TRBD2	TRBV6-1	NA	TRBJ2-3	TGTGCCAGCAGTGAGTTTCTAGCGGGGGCCACAGATACGCAGTATTTT	CASSEFLAGATDTQYF
NA	TRBV20-1	NA	TRBJ1-6	TGCAGTGCTAGCGCGGGATCTAATAATTCACCCCTCCACTTT	CSASAGSNNSPLHF
NA	TRBV27	NA	TRBJ2-7	TGTGCCAGCAGTTGGAAAGGGAATTACGAGCAGTACTTC	CASSWKGNYEQYF
TRBD1	TRBV4-2	few	TRBJ2-7	TGTGCCAGCAGCCAAGAAAGGACAGGGGGTCTCGAGCAGTACTTC	CASSQERTGGLEQYF
NA	TRBV7-2	many	TRBJ1-1	TGTGCCAGCAGCCAGGACGTGACGAACACTGAAGCTTTCTTT	CASSQDVTNTEAFF
TRBD1	TRBV3-1	NA	TRBJ1-2	TGTGCCAGCAGCCAGTGGACAGGGGAAGGCTACACCTTC	CASSQWTGEGYTF
NA	TRBV10-3	NA	TRBJ2-5	TGTGCCATCAAGGCAGTGAGCGAGACCCAGTACTTC	CAIKAVSETQYF
NA	TRBV29-1	few	TRBJ2-3	TGCAGCGTTGAAGCGGGATCGGGAGTCCGGGCAGATACGCAGTATTTT	CSVEAGSGVRADTQYF
NA	TRBV28	NA	TRBJ1-1	TGTGCCGCCAAGAAGCCGAACACTGAAGCTTTCTTT	CAAKKPNTEAFF
NA	TRBV12-3/TRBV12-4	few	TRBJ2-3	TGTGCCAGCAGTCTTGACAGCCGCACAGATACGCAGTATTTT	CASSLDSRTDTQYF
NA	TRBV4-3	NA	TRBJ2-5	TGCGCCAGCAGCCAAGATGACCGATTGGGGACCCAGTACTTC	CASSQDDRLGTQYF
NA	TRBV11-1	many	TRBJ2-4	TGTGCCAGCAGCTTTGTGGGCCAGAAGAAACTAGCCAAAAACATTCAGTACTTC	CASSFVGQKKLAKNIQYF
NA	TRBV5-1	few	TRBJ2-2	TGCGCCAGCAGCCCAGGTCCCGGCGACACCGGGGAGCTGTTTTTT	CASSPGPGDTGELFF
NA	TRBV28	NA	TRBJ1-1	TGTGCCAGCAGTTTGGAGGGAGGTTATACTGAAGCTTTCTTT	CASSLEGGYTEAFF
NA	TRBV28	many	TRBJ1-3	TGTGCCAGCAGTTTAGGCGGGATGTCAAACACCATATATTTT	CASSLGGMSNTIYF
NA	TRBV5-1	many	TRBJ1-2	TGCGCCAGCAGCTGGGACATCAGTAGAGTCGGCTACACCTTC	CASSWDISRVGYTF
TRBD1	TRBV14	NA	TRBJ1-1	TGTGCCAGCAGCCAAGGTACAGGGGGGACTGAAGCTTTCTTT	CASSQGTGGTEAFF
NA	TRBV6-2/TRBV6-3	NA	TRBJ1-5	TGTGCCAGCAAAAGTGGGACTTCCAATCAGCCCCAGCATTTT	CASKSGTSNQPQHF
NA	TRBV28	NA	TRBJ2-6	TGTGCCAGCAGTTCTATTCCCGGCTCAGGGGCTGGGGCCAACGTCCTGACTTTC	CASSSIPGSGAGANVLTF
NA	TRBV4-1	few	TRBJ2-1	TGCGCCAGCAGCCTTCGGGACGGTCAAGTGAGTGAGCAGTTCTTC	CASSLRDGQVSEQFF
NA	TRBV29-1	few	TRBJ1-1	TGCAGCGTTAACGGGGCCACTGAAGCTTTCTTT	CSVNGATEAFF
NA	TRBV12-3/TRBV12-4	NA	TRBJ1-1	TGTGCCAGCACCGAGCCAGGGAGATTCACTGAAGCTTTCTTT	CASTEPGRFTEAFF
NA	TRBV5-1	NA	TRBJ2-1	TGCGCCAGCAGCTTGGATGGGGTAGTGACAGAGCAGTTCTTC	CASSLDGVVTEQFF
TRBD2	TRBV20-1	NA	TRBJ2-1	TGCAGTGCTAGAGATCCGCGGGAGGGTAATGAGCAGTTCTTC	CSARDPREGNEQFF
NA	TRBV20-1	NA	TRBJ1-6	TGCAGTGCTACCTCCGCCGCGGGGGGACCCCTCCACTTT	CSATSAAGGPLHF
NA	TRBV10-3	many	TRBJ2-7	TGTGCCGGCTCAGATATCCAGGGGTACGAGCAGTACTTC	CAGSDIQGYEQYF
NA	TRBV28	NA	TRBJ1-1	TGTGCCAGCAGCCCTGGTTGGGGGACTGAAGCTTTCTTT	CASSPGWGTEAFF
NA	TRBV28	NA	TRBJ1-2	TGTGCCAGCAAAGGGACATCCCAGAGGCCAAAGGGCTACACCTTC	CASKGTSQRPKGYTF
NA	TRBV20-1	few	TRBJ2-3	TGCAGTGCTAGAGATATCACAGATACGCAGTATTTT	CSARDITDTQYF
NA	TRBV18	NA	TRBJ2-7	TGTGCCAGCTCACCACGGTACGAGGCATCCGAGCAGTACTTC	CASSPRYEASEQYF
TRBD2	TRBV6-1	NA	TRBJ2-7	TGTGCCAGCAGAGGTGTTCGGGAGGGGCGAGGCTACGAGCAGTACTTC	CASRGVREGRGYEQYF
TRBD1	TRBV4-2	NA	TRBJ1-1	TGTGCCAGCAGCCAGGAGGACAGGGTTGTCACTGAAGCTTTCTTT	CASSQEDRVVTEAFF